These 9 T cell receptor beta chains originate from one sample sequenced in a study of metastatic and nonmetastatic thyroid tumors. TCRdb re-called the PCR reads with MiXCR. The sample has more than 9,500 clones; roughly 31% are singletons. Each patient came to thyroid surgery without any prior treatment (of any kind). The sequencing input was tumor tissue. The receptors stem from a male donor with papillary thyroid cancer or a benign thyroid nodule (not recorded which). Some clones in this sample may be carry-over from other donors' samples.

This clone was recorded at least ten times. This chain uses TRBV7-2 with TRBJ2-4; 8 nucleotides align to TRBD1. There are 15 residues in the CDR3. Per germline, CDR1 SGHTA and CDR2 FQGNSA. With V trimmed by 0 bases and J by 8 bases, 6 bases remained unmatched. CDR3 sequence (DNA): TGTGCCAGCAGCTTAGCGCGTAACAGGGGGGACATTCAGTACTTC. This gives the protein CASSLARNRGDIQYF. Full variable domain (outside the CDR3, taken from reference TRBV7-2 and TRBJ2-4): GAGVSQSPSNKVTEKGKDVELRCDPISGHTALYWYRQSLGQGLEFLIYFQGNSAPDKSGLPSDRFSAERTGGSVSTLTIQRTQQEDSAVYLCASSLARNRGDIQYFGAGTRLSVL.

The chain recombines TRBV28 with TRBJ2-2; a possible D gene is TRBD2 (5 bases). Trimming removed 2 bases from V and 5 bases from J, with 12 bases in between. This CDR3 is built from 15 residues. Germline values: CDR1 MDHEN, CDR2 SYDVKM. As DNA, the CDR3 is TGTGCCAGCAGTTTAATTTCGGGGAGTACCGGGGAGCTGTTTTTT. Protein product: CASSLISGSTGELFF.

The chain employs TRBV7-9 and TRBJ2-7; D ambiguous. V was pared by 2 bases and J by 6 bases, with 14 bases between. The CDR3 loop spans 14 amino acids. Germline V CDR1 and CDR2: SEHNR, FQNEAQ (reference sequence). CDR3 coding DNA: TGTGCCAGCAGCTTAAGTCAGGAATTAGGCGAGCAGTACTTC. Translated: CASSLSQELGEQYF.

The V call is TRBV15, the J call TRBJ2-1, with TRBD2 matching 8 bases. Germline V gives CDR1 LNHNV, CDR2 YYDKDF (reference sequence). Unmatched junction bases numbered 6, after V lost 4 bases and J lost 4 bases. This CDR3 is built from 15 residues. The CDR3 nucleotides are TGTGCCACCAGCACCGGTACTAGCGGTTACAATGAGCAGTTCTTC. The encoded protein is CATSTGTSGYNEQFF.

This clone was counted a few times. V usage is TRBV7-2 and J usage is TRBJ2-1, with a tentative D call TRBD1 (6 bases). Trimming took off 3 bases at V and 9 bases at J, with 9 bases between the two ends. The CDR3 loop spans 12 amino acids. The germline V gene has CDR1 SGHTA and CDR2 FQGNSA. The CDR3 DNA follows: TGTGCCAGCAGCTTGGGGGCCGTTGAGCAGTTCTTC. Residues: CASSLGAVEQFF.

Notes on this clone: One junction end disagrees with the germline gene, perhaps due to a read error. The chain carries TRBV24-1 and TRBJ2-3; no definite D call. The CDR3 contains 13 residues. Germline V lookup: CDR1 KGHDR, CDR2 SFDVKD. The CDR3 spells CATSDFGQETQYF. The CDR3, as DNA: TGTGCCACGAGTGATTTCGGTCAGGAAACGCAGTATTTT.

The chain couples TRBV6-6 to TRBJ1-6; D ambiguous. This CDR3 has 16 residues. Germline loops: CDR1 MNHNY, CDR2 SVGAGI (reference sequence). The ends were cut back, 2 bases at V and 10 bases at J, with 18 bases in the middle. The CDR3 DNA reads as TGTGCCAGCAGTTACACGGACTTCAGTCTGGGGTCACCCCTCCACTTT. Residues: CASSYTDFSLGSPLHF.

Only a few counts were recorded for this clone. The chain has TRBV6-1 and TRBJ2-7; perhaps TRBD2 as D (6 bases). This CDR3 spans 13 amino acids. V gave up 7 bases and J gave up 0 bases, with 10 bases separating them. Germline V gives CDR1 MNHNS, CDR2 SASEGT. The DNA for the CDR3 is TGTGCCAGCAAGGAGGGGCCCTCCTACGAGCAGTACTTC. It is translated as CASKEGPSYEQYF.

This clone was observed a handful of times. This chain uses TRBV6-1 with TRBJ2-7, with 7 bases matching TRBD2. The germline V gene encodes CDR1 MNHNS and CDR2 SASEGT. The trim removed 4 bases at V and 7 bases at J, leaving 4 bases unmatched. CDR3 length: 12 residues. CDR3 loop: CASSANGGEQYF. In DNA, the CDR3 is TGTGCCAGCAGTGCTAACGGGGGGGAGCAGTACTTC.